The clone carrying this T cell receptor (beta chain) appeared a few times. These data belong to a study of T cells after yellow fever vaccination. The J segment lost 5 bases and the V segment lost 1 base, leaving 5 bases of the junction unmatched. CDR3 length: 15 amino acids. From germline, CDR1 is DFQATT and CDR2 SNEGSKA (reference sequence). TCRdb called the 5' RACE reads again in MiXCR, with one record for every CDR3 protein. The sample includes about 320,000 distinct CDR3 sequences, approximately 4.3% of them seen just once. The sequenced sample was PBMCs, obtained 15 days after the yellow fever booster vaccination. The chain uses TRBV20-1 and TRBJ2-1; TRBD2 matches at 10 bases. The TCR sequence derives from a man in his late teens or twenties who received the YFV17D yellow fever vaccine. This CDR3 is CSARGVAGGHNEQFF. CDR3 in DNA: TGCAGTGCTAGAGGGGTAGCGGGGGGACACAATGAGCAGTTCTTC.